The 21 T cell receptor beta chains below all came from one sample that was sequenced in a study of Graves' ophthalmopathy and Graves' hyperthyroidism. TCR beta CDR3 amplification used RNA transcripts. An opening RT-PCR round employed HTBI primers and preceded a second-round multiplex PCR. TCRdb re-called the multiplex PCR reads with MiXCR, one entry per CDR3 protein. This table has roughly 160,000 distinct CDR3 sequences, approximately 40% appearing once. Material: peripheral blood. The receptors shown here come from a woman between 40 and 55 years old with Graves' ophthalmopathy.

Ten or more counts support this clonotype. The rearrangement links TRBV28 to TRBJ2-7, with TRBD1 matching over 9 bases. This CDR3 has 14 amino acids. CDR1 MDHEN and CDR2 SYDVKM come from the germline V gene. The junction had 3 bases not matched to a gene; V was cut back by 2 bases and J by 4 bases. CDR3 sequence: CASSLGTGKYEQYF. CDR3 nucleotide sequence: TGTGCCAGCAGTTTAGGGACAGGGAAGTACGAGCAGTACTTC.

V gene TRBV15 combines with J gene TRBJ2-7; D unclear. CDR1 and CDR2 from the germline V gene are LNHNV and YYDKDF (reference sequence). This CDR3 has 13 residues. V was trimmed by 0 bases and J by 2 bases, leaving 5 bases between them. The CDR3 reads CATSRDVTYEQYF. The CDR3 region has the DNA TGTGCCACCAGCAGAGACGTTACCTACGAGCAGTACTTC.

This sequence joins TRBV28 and TRBJ1-2; D not certain. Germline V gene sequence: CDR1 MDHEN, CDR2 SYDVKM. Trimming cost V 7 bases and J 2 bases, with 14 bases left between them. CDR3 length: 14 amino acids. CDR3 protein: CASTAVSRNYGYTF. The CDR3 DNA follows: TGTGCCAGCACCGCCGTCAGTAGGAACTATGGCTACACCTTC.

This clonotype was counted many times. This chain's CDR3 is CASSPRTGWTEAFF. The CDR3 coding sequence is TGTGCCAGCAGCCCGAGGACAGGGTGGACTGAAGCTTTCTTT. J is TRBJ1-1 and V is TRBV7-2, with 8 bases fitting TRBD1. CDR1 and CDR2 (germline): SGHTA, FQGNSA. CDR3 length: 14 residues. Trimming took 5 bases from V and 5 from J; bases not matched to a gene: 7.

This clonotype was counted many times. The V gene is TRBV6-1, the J gene TRBJ2-7, with 7 bases matching TRBD1. This CDR3 spans 15 amino acids. Germline V gives CDR1 MNHNS, CDR2 SASEGT. V trimming: 2 bases; J trimming: 4 bases; junction bases outside the gene matches: 8. The CDR3 sequence: CASSEFGTASYEQYF. The CDR3 nucleotides read TGTGCCAGCAGTGAATTCGGGACAGCTTCTTACGAGCAGTACTTC.

This clonotype has ten or more counts. The chain has TRBV27 and TRBJ1-2; the match to TRBD1 covers 7 bases. The CDR3 covers 13 residues. Germline CDR1 and CDR2: MNHEY and SMNVEV (reference sequence). Trimming took 3 bases from V and 6 from J; bases not matched to a gene: 4. The CDR3 DNA follows: TGTGCCAGCAGTTTTTTGACAGGGCATGGCTACACCTTC. Protein sequence: CASSFLTGHGYTF.

The chain couples TRBV6-1 to TRBJ2-7, with a weak D call TRBD1 (6 bases). The CDR3 extends over 13 amino acids. V was trimmed by 4 bases and J by 6 bases, leaving 13 bases between them. Looked up from germline, CDR1 is MNHNS and CDR2 is SASEGT. In DNA, the CDR3 is TGTGCCAGCAGTGCAGGGGTACTACGCGAGCAGTACTTC. Its protein is CASSAGVLREQYF.

The V gene is TRBV24-1, the J gene TRBJ2-5; no reliable D call. The V end lost 6 bases, the J end lost 5 bases, and 15 bases lay between the germline ends. The CDR3 is 14 residues long. CDR1 and CDR2 from the germline V gene are KGHDR and SFDVKD. This chain's CDR3 is CATSLGLEEETQYF. The DNA of the CDR3 is TGTGCCACCAGTCTTGGGTTAGAGGAGGAGACCCAGTACTTC.

As for this clonotype: Compared with germline, one end of the junction differs, possibly owing to a read error. The DNA for the CDR3 is TGTGCCAGCAGTCAAACCGGGGAGTTGTTTTTT. Translated: CASSQTGELFF. The V gene is TRBV12-3 or TRBV12-4, the J gene TRBJ2-2; possibly TRBD2 for D (5 bases). The CDR3 runs to 11 residues.

In its sample, this clonotype was seen many times. The rearrangement uses TRBV10-1 and TRBJ1-5; TRBD1 is a possible D gene (5 bases). The germline V gene encodes CDR1 WNHNN and CDR2 SYGVQD (reference sequence). The germline V and J ends were trimmed by 8 bases and 3 bases, with 17 bases remaining between them. This CDR3 comprises 15 residues. CDR3 nucleotide sequence: TGCGCCAGCGGGCCCTTGGGGCCACTCAATCAGCCCCAGCATTTT. Translated: CASGPLGPLNQPQHF.

The chain employs TRBV6-2 or TRBV6-3 and TRBJ2-7; 8 nucleotides align to TRBD2. J gave up 0 bases and V 8 bases, and 3 bases lay outside the gene matches. CDR1 and CDR2 (germline): MNHEY, SVGEGT. The CDR3 consists of 13 residues. In DNA form, the CDR3 reads TGTGCCAGCCTAACTAGCGGCTCCTACGAGCAGTACTTC. This gives the protein CASLTSGSYEQYF.

This clonotype was counted at least ten times. The chain has TRBV20-1 and TRBJ1-1; D remains unclear. Germline values: CDR1 DFQATT, CDR2 SNEGSKA (reference sequence). The V and J ends lost 0 bases and 4 bases respectively, with 6 bases between them. CDR3 length: 12 residues. CDR3 bases: TGCAGTGCTAGAGACCCGGCCACTGAAGCTTTCTTT. The encoded protein is CSARDPATEAFF.

This chain links TRBV29-1 with TRBJ2-7; D unclear. Germline assignment: CDR1 SQVTM and CDR2 ANQGSEA. V was clipped by 5 bases and J by 2 bases, with 7 bases between them. The CDR3 loop spans 11 amino acids. The chain's CDR3 is CSVLVTYEQYF. Written as DNA, the CDR3 is TGCAGCGTTTTAGTTACCTACGAGCAGTACTTC.

The chain is built from TRBV6-2 or TRBV6-3 and TRBJ1-5; 7 bases map to TRBD1. The CDR3 has 16 amino acids. Trimming cost V 6 bases and J 2 bases; bases outside gene matches: 10. The germline V gene encodes CDR1 MNHEY and CDR2 SVGEGT. CDR3 protein: CASRVTGAGGNQPQHF. The CDR3, as DNA: TGTGCCAGCAGAGTCACAGGGGCGGGAGGCAATCAGCCCCAGCATTTT.

This clonotype came up a few times. The J gene is TRBJ1-1, the V gene TRBV6-2 or TRBV6-3, with 8 bases that match TRBD1. After removal of 7 bases from V and 0 bases from J, the junction contained 4 bases not matched to a gene. This CDR3 is 14 amino acids long. Germline loops: CDR1 MNHEY, CDR2 SVGEGT. This CDR3 reads CASIRTGMNTEAFF. DNA for the CDR3: TGTGCCAGCATTCGGACAGGGATGAACACTGAAGCTTTCTTT.

This clonotype was recorded at least ten times. The chain employs TRBV3-1 and TRBJ1-1; TRBD1 matches 8 bases. Germline V gene sequence: CDR1 LGHDT, CDR2 YNNKEL (reference sequence). J gave up 1 base and V 4 bases, and 5 bases lay outside the gene matches. This CDR3 region has 15 residues. This CDR3 reads CASSPDTGGNTEAFF. CDR3 bases: TGTGCCAGCAGCCCCGATACAGGGGGGAACACTGAAGCTTTCTTT.

The V and J genes are TRBV12-3 or TRBV12-4 and TRBJ1-1; D not certain. With 6 bases removed from V and 14 bases from J, the gap between germline ends came to 16 bases. The CDR3 totals 11 residues. Here the CDR3 DNA reads TGTGCCAGCAGCGTCCCCCCGACGGTATTCTTT. Translating gives CASSVPPTVFF.

The genes are TRBV6-1 and TRBJ2-7; a possible D gene is TRBD1 (5 bases). The CDR3 loop spans 13 amino acids. Per the germline V gene, CDR1 is MNHNS and CDR2 is SASEGT. V was pared by 7 bases and J by 4 bases, with 14 bases between. CDR3 coding DNA: TGTGCCAGCATGGTATTACAGGAGTACGAGCAGTACTTC. Encoded protein: CASMVLQEYEQYF.

The rearrangement uses TRBV6-5 and TRBJ2-5; D is possibly TRBD1 or TRBD2 (7 bases each). CDR1 MNHEY and CDR2 SVGAGI come from the germline V gene. This CDR3 contains 14 residues. The V end lost 3 bases, the J end lost 5 bases, and 13 bases lay between the germline ends. The CDR3 reads CASSYDREGETQYF. CDR3 nucleotides: TGTGCCAGCAGTTATGACAGGGAGGGCGAGACCCAGTACTTC.

This clonotype was seen at least ten times. The genes are TRBV28 and TRBJ1-1; the D is unclear. Trimming took off 5 bases at V and 1 base at J, with 17 bases between the two ends. The CDR3 is 16 residues long. CDR1 is MDHEN and CDR2 is SYDVKM in the germline V gene. The DNA for the CDR3 is TGTGCCAGCAGTACAACCGGTTTGCAAGGGAACACTGAAGCTTTCTTT. This codes for CASSTTGLQGNTEAFF.

The chain carries TRBV12-3 or TRBV12-4 and TRBJ1-1; 8 bases map to TRBD1. J lost 9 bases, V lost 5 bases, and 11 bases had no gene match. This CDR3 region has 14 residues. The CDR3 region is CASSMPGQETQAFF. CDR3 coding DNA: TGTGCCAGCAGTATGCCGGGACAGGAGACTCAAGCTTTCTTT.